Listed below are T cell receptor beta chains from one sample, sequenced in a study of shared clonotypes between healthy human individuals. TCRdb keeps only in-frame clones here, not all; method: immunoSEQ multiplex PCR. The sample lists about 1.5 million clones; 95% to 99% were seen once. Sequenced material: naive CD4+ T cells sorted from blood. The receptors were gathered from a young man in good health. CDR3s include the opening cysteine and the closing phenylalanine or tryptophan. Fields, in order: J gene, clone size, V gene, D gene, CDR3 DNA, CDR3 protein. The D gene is left open where the match is weak. Expanded clones are given a class, and other clones once, few, many or no size at all.

TRBJ1-1,.,TRBV28,.,TGTGCCAGCAGTCCCCTTGACAGGCTGAACACTGAAGCTTTCTTT,CASSPLDRLNTEAFF
TRBJ2-3,.,TRBV4-3,TRBD1,TGCGCCAGCAGCCTCCGGACAGGGAATGCAGATACGCAGTATTTT,CASSLRTGNADTQYF
TRBJ2-1,.,TRBV6-4,.,TGTGCCAGCTATTTAAGCTCCTACAATGAGCAGTTCTTC,CASYLSSYNEQFF
TRBJ2-7,once,TRBV10-3,TRBD2,TGTGCCAGTAGCGGGGACTACGAGCAGTACTTC,CASSGDYEQYF
TRBJ2-2,.,TRBV2,TRBD1,TGTGCCAGCAGTGGGCAGGGGGCCCAGAACACCGGGGAGCTGTTTTTT,CASSGQGAQNTGELFF
TRBJ1-1,once,TRBV9,.,TGTGCCAGCAGCCCACAAGTACTACAGAGGATGAACACTGAAGCTTTCTTT,CASSPQVLQRMNTEAFF
TRBJ2-5,.,TRBV5-4,.,TGTGCCAGCAGCTTGCCAGGGGTCCAAGAGACCCAGTACTTC,CASSLPGVQETQYF
TRBJ2-3,.,TRBV27,.,TGTGCCAGCAGTACGCGGACCGGGCACGGGGATACGCAGTATTTT,CASSTRTGHGDTQYF
TRBJ2-1,.,TRBV18,.,TGTGCCAGCTCACCACGGGAGGCTACCTACAATGAGCAGTTCTTC,CASSPREATYNEQFF
TRBJ1-4,.,TRBV7-8,TRBD1,TGTGCCAGCAGGCAGACAGGGCGGAGTGAAAAACTGTTTTTT,CASRQTGRSEKLFF
TRBJ2-3,.,TRBV7-7,TRBD2,TGTGCTAGCAGCCACCTAGCGGCTACTAGCACAGATACGCAGTATTTT,CASSHLAATSTDTQYF
TRBJ1-1,.,TRBV5-4,.,TGTGCCAGCAGCTCCCTACTACGGAACACTGAAGCTTTCTTT,CASSSLLRNTEAFF
TRBJ2-1,.,TRBV7-7,TRBD2,TGTGCTAGCAGCCAGGGACTAGCGGGAGGCAATGAGCAGTTCTTC,CASSQGLAGGNEQFF
TRBJ2-7,.,TRBV30,TRBD1,TGTGCCTGGCGGGGACAGGGGTCCTACGAGCAGTACTTC,CAWRGQGSYEQYF
TRBJ2-1,.,TRBV28,.,TGTGCCAGCTCCTATCGGAGGAGAGTTGGCGATGAGCAGTTCTTC,CASSYRRRVGDEQFF
TRBJ2-2,.,TRBV4-2,.,TGTGCCAGCAGCCAAGAAGACACCGGGGAGCTGTTTTTT,CASSQEDTGELFF
TRBJ2-3,once,TRBV5-1,TRBD1,TGCGCCAGCAGCTCCGACAGGGGGCCTACGCAGTATTTT,CASSSDRGPTQYF
TRBJ2-5,.,TRBV10-3,TRBD1,TGTGCCATCAGTGGGGGACAGGGGGTCCTCCAAGAGACCCAGTACTTC,CAISGGQGVLQETQYF
TRBJ2-3,.,TRBV7-9,.,TGTGCCAGCAGCTTATGGGGCAGCACAGATACGCAGTATTTT,CASSLWGSTDTQYF
TRBJ2-1,.,TRBV28,.,TGTGCCAGCAGTTTAGTCGACAGCTCCTACAATGAGCAGTTCTTC,CASSLVDSSYNEQFF
TRBJ2-1,.,TRBV11-2,TRBD1,TGTGCCAGCAGCTCTGACAGGGTCTACAATGAGCAGTTCTTC,CASSSDRVYNEQFF
TRBJ1-3,.,TRBV19,.,TGTGCCAGTAGTATATTAACACCGTTTATCAGTCGTTCTGGAAACACCATATATTTT,CASSILTPFISRSGNTIYF
TRBJ1-5,.,TRBV6-1,TRBD1,TGTGCCAGCAACTTGGACAGGGGGAATCAGCCCCAGCATTTT,CASNLDRGNQPQHF
TRBJ1-5,.,TRBV28,TRBD1,TGTGCCAGCAGAGTTACAGGGGGCGTCCCGCCCCAGCATTTT,CASRVTGGVPPQHF
TRBJ1-4,.,TRBV18,.,TGTGCCAGCTCCCCCAACGAAGAAAAACTGTTTTTT,CASSPNEEKLFF
TRBJ1-5,.,TRBV30,.,TGTGCCTGGAGTTCGGGGAGAGATCAGCCCCAGCATTTT,CAWSSGRDQPQHF
TRBJ2-7,.,TRBV7-8,TRBD2,TGTGCCAGCAGCTTAGAAGCGGGAGAGTCCGAGCAGTACTTC,CASSLEAGESEQYF
TRBJ2-1,once,TRBV7-9,.,TGTGCCAGCAGCATCCTTGACACTAGCTCCTACAATGAGCAGTTCTTC,CASSILDTSSYNEQFF
TRBJ1-3,.,TRBV6-5,.,TGTGCCAGCAGTTACTCGATCGGTGGAAACACCATATATTTT,CASSYSIGGNTIYF
TRBJ1-1,.,TRBV5-8,.,TGTGCCAGCAGCTTGATGAGGGGCACTGAAGCTTTCTTT,CASSLMRGTEAFF
TRBJ2-7,.,TRBV4-1,TRBD2,TGCGCCAGCAGCCAAATATGGACTAGCGGGAGTTCTTCCTACGAGCAGTACTTC,CASSQIWTSGSSSYEQYF
TRBJ2-7,.,TRBV15,.,TGTGCCACCAGCAAGGGGGCGGGGGAAGCCTCCTACGAGCAGTACTTC,CATSKGAGEASYEQYF
TRBJ2-6,.,TRBV29-1,.,TGCAGCGTTGCCGGTAGGCCGTCAAACTCTGGGGCCAACGTCCTGACTTTC,CSVAGRPSNSGANVLTF
TRBJ2-2,.,TRBV5-4,TRBD2,TGTGCCAGCAGCTTACCAGGCGCGGGAGCTAACACCGGGGAGCTGTTTTTT,CASSLPGAGANTGELFF
TRBJ2-7,.,TRBV19,.,TGTGCCAGTAGTATCTCTGGGGCGGTTCCCTACGAGCAGTACTTC,CASSISGAVPYEQYF
TRBJ2-5,.,TRBV4-2,.,TGTGCCAGCAGCCAGGGCCCCCAAGAGACCCAGTACTTC,CASSQGPQETQYF
TRBJ1-3,.,TRBV30,TRBD1,TGTGCCTGGAATTCCGGACAGGGGAGGGGCTCTGGAAACACCATATATTTT,CAWNSGQGRGSGNTIYF
TRBJ2-7,.,TRBV11-3,.,TGTGCCAGCAGCACCGGCGGGAACATCTACGAGCAGTACTTC,CASSTGGNIYEQYF
TRBJ1-1,.,TRBV7-9,TRBD1,TGTGCCAGCAGCCCAGGGGACAGGCGTACTGATGAAGCTTTCTTT,CASSPGDRRTDEAFF
TRBJ2-7,.,TRBV4-3,TRBD2,TGCGCCAGCAGCCAAGTAGCGGGAGTTGGCTACGAGCAGTACTTC,CASSQVAGVGYEQYF
TRBJ1-1,.,TRBV5-1,TRBD1,TGCGCCAGCAGCAGGGAGGGCCTACAGGGGGCGCTTGGTGAAGCTTTCTTT,CASSREGLQGALGEAFF
TRBJ2-2,.,TRBV7-9,.,TGTGCCAGCAGCCCAAGGGACGGGGAGCTGTTTTTT,CASSPRDGELFF
TRBJ2-1,.,TRBV7-2,.,TGTGCCAGCAGCTCAGCCCCGACAGCGAATTACAATGAGCAGTTCTTC,CASSSAPTANYNEQFF
TRBJ2-2,.,TRBV7-9,TRBD1,TGTGCCAGCAGCCGTGTGACAGGGGACACCGGGGAGCTGTTTTTT,CASSRVTGDTGELFF
TRBJ1-1,.,TRBV11-1,.,TGTGCCAGCAGCCACAGGGTAGACACTGAAGCTTTCTTT,CASSHRVDTEAFF
TRBJ1-5,.,TRBV18,.,TGTGCCAGCTCACCTGTAGGGACGGTTCATAGCAATCAGCCCCAGCATTTT,CASSPVGTVHSNQPQHF
TRBJ2-6,.,TRBV4-1,.,TGCGCCAGCAGCCAAGGGTTGAGGTCGAGCTCTGGGGCCAACGTCCTGACTTTC,CASSQGLRSSSGANVLTF
TRBJ2-3,.,TRBV19,.,TGTGCCAGTAGTATAGTCGGCACAGATACGCAGTATTTT,CASSIVGTDTQYF
TRBJ2-7,.,TRBV5-1,.,TGCGCCAGCAGCTTAACAGAGGACCACTACGAGCAGTACTTC,CASSLTEDHYEQYF
TRBJ2-3,.,TRBV27,.,TGTGCCAGCAGTGCGAAACAGGGAAATACGCAGTATTTT,CASSAKQGNTQYF
TRBJ2-1,.,TRBV5-4,.,TGTGCCAGCAGCTTGGTAGTTGGCTCCTACAATGAGCAGTTCTTC,CASSLVVGSYNEQFF
TRBJ2-1,.,TRBV18,TRBD2,TGTGCCAGCTCATCACCCGGGACTAGCGGCTACAATGAGCAGTTCTTC,CASSSPGTSGYNEQFF
TRBJ1-5,once,TRBV7-2,.,TGTGCCAGCAGCTTAGTCGGGCAGACTAATCAGCCCCAGCATTTT,CASSLVGQTNQPQHF
TRBJ1-1,.,TRBV18,.,TGTGCCAGCTCACAGATGGCAACCCCTGAAGCTTTCTTT,CASSQMATPEAFF
TRBJ2-7,.,TRBV5-6,.,TGTGCCAGCAGCTTAGGGGGTTTTGGGATAGAGCAGTACTTC,CASSLGGFGIEQYF
TRBJ2-2,.,TRBV30,.,TGTGCCTGGAGAGGGGGGGCCGGGGAGCTGTTTTTT,CAWRGGAGELFF
TRBJ1-2,.,TRBV4-3,.,TGCGCCAGCAGCCAAGACCTTTACATTAACTATGGCTACACCTTC,CASSQDLYINYGYTF